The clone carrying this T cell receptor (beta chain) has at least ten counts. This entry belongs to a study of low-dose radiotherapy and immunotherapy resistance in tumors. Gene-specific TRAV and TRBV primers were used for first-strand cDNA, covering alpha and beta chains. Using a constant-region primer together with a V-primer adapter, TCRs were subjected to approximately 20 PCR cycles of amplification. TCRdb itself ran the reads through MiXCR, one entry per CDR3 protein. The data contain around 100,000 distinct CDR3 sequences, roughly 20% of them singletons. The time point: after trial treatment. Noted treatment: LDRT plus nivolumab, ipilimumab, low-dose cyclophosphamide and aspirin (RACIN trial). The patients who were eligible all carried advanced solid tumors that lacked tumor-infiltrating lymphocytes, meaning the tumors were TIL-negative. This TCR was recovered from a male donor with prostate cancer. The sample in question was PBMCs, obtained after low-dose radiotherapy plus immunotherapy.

In nucleotides, the CDR3 is TGTGCCAGCAGTTACCGGACACCTCACCAGAGCTACGAGCAGTACTTC. It yields the protein CASSYRTPHQSYEQYF. This chain links TRBV6-5 with TRBJ2-7, with a weak D call TRBD1 (5 bases). This CDR3 spans 16 amino acids. The germline CDR1 and CDR2 sequences are MNHEY and SVGAGI. V gave up 2 bases and J gave up 3 bases, with 17 bases separating them.